Presented here are 13 T cell receptor beta chains from one specimen sequenced in a study of T cell clones after liver transplantation. Assay: immunoSEQ multiplex PCR; the TCRdb copy retains only in-frame clones and omits some. The sample has about 45,000 clones; 86% are singletons. The sequenced sample was CD4+ T cells from blood, obtained 24 months after liver transplant. Every receptor here comes from a human patient who received a liver transplant. The graft donor may be the source of some T cells.

The chain employs TRBV2 and TRBJ2-2; no firm D call. Germline V gives CDR1 SNHLY, CDR2 FYNNEI. This CDR3 contains 15 residues. With 5 bases removed from V and 3 bases from J, the gap between germline ends came to 13 bases. CDR3 sequence: CASSIRLLDTGELFF. The CDR3 DNA is TGTGCCAGCAGTATTCGACTTTTAGACACCGGGGAGCTGTTTTTT.

This clone was seen just once. The chain carries TRBV7-3 and TRBJ1-1, with D hard to call. Trimming pared 5 bases from V and 2 bases from J, leaving 9 bases between. Germline V lookup: CDR1 SGHTA, CDR2 FQGTGA. The CDR3 runs to 13 residues. The CDR3: CASSPTPNTEAFF. The CDR3, as DNA: TGTGCCAGCAGCCCTACCCCAAACACTGAAGCTTTCTTT.

This chain uses TRBV19 with TRBJ1-2; 8 nucleotides line up with TRBD1. V lost 4 bases, J lost 5 bases, and 12 bases stayed unmatched. From germline, CDR1 is LNHDA and CDR2 SQIVND (reference sequence). The CDR3 spans 16 residues. The CDR3 protein is CASSNEAGGVFYGYTF. The CDR3 nucleotides are TGTGCCAGTAGTAATGAAGCAGGGGGCGTTTTTTATGGCTACACCTTC.

This clone was recorded once. The V gene is TRBV7-9, the J gene TRBJ1-2; D call uncertain. V was shortened by 5 bases and J by 6 bases, with 10 bases between the two germline ends. Germline assignment: CDR1 SEHNR and CDR2 FQNEAQ (reference sequence). There are 12 residues in the CDR3. The CDR3 DNA reads TGTGCCAGCAGCCCCGGAGCGGATGGCTACACCTTC. Its translation is CASSPGADGYTF.

The CDR3 region is CASSFGSRYNEQFF. In DNA, the CDR3 is TGTGCCAGCAGCTTCGGGAGTAGGTACAATGAGCAGTTCTTC. The rearrangement joins TRBV7-2 to TRBJ2-1; TRBD2 is a possible D gene (6 bases). The CDR3 loop spans 14 amino acids. CDR1 is SGHTA, CDR2 FQGNSA, per germline. Trimming pared 3 bases from V and 4 bases from J, leaving 10 bases between.

As DNA, the CDR3 is TGTGCCAGTAGTATTAACAGGGGGAAGGACGAGCAGTACTTC. Translating gives CASSINRGKDEQYF. V is TRBV19 and J is TRBJ2-7, with 8 positions matching TRBD1. V lost 3 bases to trimming and J lost 5 bases; unmatched junction nucleotides: 6. The CDR3 loop spans 14 amino acids. Germline values: CDR1 LNHDA, CDR2 SQIVND (reference sequence).

This clone has only one observation. This chain joins TRBV11-2 and TRBJ1-5; 7 bases agree with TRBD1. Trimming removed 4 bases from V and 4 bases from J; junction bases left unmatched: 7. Germline assignment: CDR1 SGHAT and CDR2 FQNNGV. This CDR3 comprises 15 residues. CDR3 protein: CASSSRTGRNQPQHF. As DNA, the CDR3 is TGTGCCAGCAGCTCTAGGACAGGCAGGAATCAGCCCCAGCATTTT.

CDR3 DNA: TGTGCCAGCAGTTTGAGCCCGTTACCCCTCCACTTT. It translates to CASSLSPLPLHF. J is TRBJ1-6 and V is TRBV28, with D uncertain. From germline, CDR1 is MDHEN and CDR2 SYDVKM. This CDR3 region has 12 residues. V dropped 3 bases and J dropped 12 bases, with 9 bases sitting between them.

In DNA form, the CDR3 reads TGTGCCAGCAGCCCCAGGAGCTCTGGAAACACCATATATTTT. Translating gives CASSPRSSGNTIYF. The chain couples TRBV16 to TRBJ1-3; D is unresolved. From germline, CDR1 is KGHSY and CDR2 FQNENV. The CDR3 loop spans 14 amino acids. V lost 4 bases and J 0 bases, leaving 7 bases between the germline ends.

J is TRBJ1-1 and V is TRBV7-2; D is undetermined. V shed 7 bases and J shed 0 bases, with 12 bases lying between them. Per the germline V gene, CDR1 is SGHTA and CDR2 is FQGNSA. The CDR3 spans 14 residues. Here the CDR3 reads CASMYNDLNTEAFF. As DNA, the CDR3 is TGTGCCAGCATGTACAACGACCTGAACACTGAAGCTTTCTTT.

The V call is TRBV29-1, the J call TRBJ1-1, with 7 bases aligning to TRBD1. V dropped 7 bases and J dropped 7; count of bases not matched to a gene: 3. CDR3 length: 10 residues. From germline, CDR1 is SQVTM and CDR2 ANQGSEA. This CDR3 is CSGRDSEAFF. CDR3 sequence (DNA): TGCAGCGGCCGGGACAGTGAAGCTTTCTTT. Variable domain in full (rest from reference TRBV29-1 and TRBJ1-1): SAVISQKPSRDICQRGTSLTIQCQVDSQVTMMFWYRQQPGQSLTLIATANQGSEATYESGFVIDKFPISRPNLTFSTLTVSNMSPEDSSIYLCSGRDSEAFFGQGTRLTVV.

This clone was seen only a few times. The gene calls are TRBV5-5 and TRBJ1-5; tentative D call: TRBD1 (5 bases). Between the trimmed V and J ends, which lost 4 bases and 9 bases, there was a span of 20 bases. Germline values: CDR1 SGHKS, CDR2 YYEKEE (reference sequence). The CDR3 is made up of 15 amino acids. The chain's CDR3 is CASSPLLGGLRPQHF. In DNA form, the CDR3 reads TGTGCCAGCAGCCCCCTGCTGGGGGGTTTGCGGCCCCAGCATTTT.

V gene TRBV7-2 combines with J gene TRBJ1-1; 8 nucleotides match TRBD1. CDR1 is SGHTA and CDR2 is FQGNSA in the germline V gene. V shed 5 bases, J shed 1 base, and the junction held 9 bases outside the gene matches. The CDR3 covers 16 residues. CDR3 protein: CASSPRPQGANTEAFF. The CDR3 DNA reads TGTGCCAGCAGCCCGAGGCCGCAGGGGGCGAACACTGAAGCTTTCTTT.